The 8 T cell receptor beta chains reported below all come from one sample, sequenced in a study of blood T cell repertoires in COVID-19. Produced via immunoSEQ multiplex PCR; TCRdb's table is partial and in-frame only. The sample lists nearly 35,000 clones, approximately 87% seen once, with approximately 47% in the top ten. The sequenced sample consisted of peripheral blood. The source is a human donor in a cohort sampled during active COVID-19.

The V and J genes are TRBV19 and TRBJ2-7, with 7 bases identical to TRBD2. V was pared by 1 base and J by 0 bases, with 15 bases of the junction left unmatched. This CDR3 region has 19 residues. Germline CDR1 is LNHDA and CDR2 is SQIVND (reference sequence). CDR3 bases: TGTGCCAGTAGTATAGTCTTACGCGGGGGAATACAGAGCTCCTACGAGCAGTACTTC. This codes for CASSIVLRGGIQSSYEQYF.

This rearrangement joins TRBV9 to TRBJ1-1; 11 bases align to TRBD1. Per the germline V gene, CDR1 is SGDLS and CDR2 is YYNGEE. The CDR3 length is 14 residues. V dropped 3 bases and J dropped 5; count of bases not matched to a gene: 3. DNA of the CDR3: TGTGCCAGCAGCGAGGACAGGGGGCGAACTGAAGCTTTCTTT. It specifies CASSEDRGRTEAFF.

The rearrangement uses TRBV29-1 and TRBJ2-1; 9 bases are a match to TRBD1. V lost 4 bases, J lost 7 bases, and 8 bases stayed unmatched. The CDR3 consists of 14 residues. Germline CDR1 SQVTM, CDR2 ANQGSEA. The CDR3 reads CSVAPGQGGNEQFF. The CDR3 DNA is TGCAGCGTTGCACCGGGACAGGGTGGAAATGAGCAGTTCTTC.

This chain joins TRBV7-8 and TRBJ1-3; maybe TRBD1 (5 bases). Germline V lookup: CDR1 SGHVS, CDR2 FQNEAQ. The CDR3 runs 16 residues. The germline V and J ends were trimmed by 0 bases and 4 bases, with 13 bases remaining between them. DNA of the CDR3: TGTGCCAGCAGCTTAGCTCAACGGACACTCGGAAACACCATATATTTT. It encodes CASSLAQRTLGNTIYF.

V usage is TRBV2 and J usage is TRBJ1-3, with D possibly matching TRBD1 (5 bases). CDR1 is SNHLY and CDR2 is FYNNEI in the germline V gene. The CDR3 totals 12 residues. V dropped 6 bases and J dropped 3 bases, with 6 bases sitting between them. CDR3 coding DNA: TGTGCCAGCAGAGGGGTTGGAAACACCATATATTTT. Encoded protein: CASRGVGNTIYF.

This clone has a handful of counts. The V and J genes are TRBV6-1 and TRBJ2-7, with D tentatively TRBD2 (5 bases). The CDR3 spans 14 residues. Germline V lookup: CDR1 MNHNS, CDR2 SASEGT. V was trimmed by 1 base and J by 1 base, leaving 8 bases between them. In DNA, the CDR3 is TGTGCCAGCAGTGAAGGCCCGGGGTCCTACGAGCAGTACTTC. It yields the protein CASSEGPGSYEQYF.

The rearrangement links TRBV4-1 to TRBJ1-4; weak D call: TRBD1 (5 bases). Germline lookup yields CDR1 MGHRA and CDR2 YSYEKL. With 0 bases removed from V and 8 bases from J, the gap between germline ends came to 10 bases. The CDR3 totals 14 residues. The CDR3 nucleotides read TGCGCCAGCAGCCAAGACGCAGGGCGGGAAAAACTGTTTTTT. Residues: CASSQDAGREKLFF.

The gene calls are TRBV12-3 or TRBV12-4 and TRBJ2-7; no definite D call. The CDR3 contains 12 residues. The germline V and J ends were trimmed by 3 bases and 2 bases, with 5 bases remaining between them. CDR3 in DNA: TGTGCCAGCAGTTTCCATCCCTACGAGCAGTACTTC. Amino acids: CASSFHPYEQYF.